Following are 27 T cell receptor beta chains from one sample sequenced in a study of identical twins. TCRdb re-derived calls from the 5' RACE reads in MiXCR, one entry per CDR3 protein. In the table there are 1.5 million to 2 million distinct CDR3 sequences, around a third of which are singletons. Sequenced sample: cord blood. Receptors were obtained from a newborn girl in good health.

This clonotype occurred a few times. The chain is built from TRBV2 and TRBJ1-4, with D perhaps matching TRBD1 (6 bases). V dropped 6 bases and J dropped 3 bases, with 14 bases sitting between them. The CDR3 is 15 residues long. The germline V gene has CDR1 SNHLY and CDR2 FYNNEI. The CDR3 nucleotides read TGTGCCAGCAGGGAAACAGGGACACCTAATGAAAAACTGTTTTTT. Protein sequence: CASRETGTPNEKLFF.

In its sample, this clonotype was seen a few times. This chain joins TRBV27 and TRBJ2-7; TRBD2 matches 7 bases. Trimming cost V 8 bases and J 2 bases; bases outside gene matches: 9. CDR3 size: 14 residues. Germline V CDR1 and CDR2: MNHEY, SMNVEV (reference sequence). The CDR3 reads CASGRGLPPYEQYF. For the CDR3, the DNA is TGTGCCAGCGGTAGGGGACTACCGCCCTACGAGCAGTACTTC.

The V call is TRBV20-1, the J call TRBJ2-3; no definite D call. V was clipped by 6 bases and J by 2 bases, with 9 bases between them. The CDR3 is made up of 12 amino acids. Germline-derived CDR1 and CDR2 are DFQATT and SNEGSKA (reference sequence). This chain's CDR3 is CSADQYTDTQYF. In DNA form, the CDR3 reads TGCAGTGCCGACCAGTACACAGATACGCAGTATTTT.

This chain joins TRBV4-1 and TRBJ2-1, with 9 bases lining up with TRBD1. This CDR3 comprises 14 residues. CDR1 and CDR2 (germline): MGHRA, YSYEKL. V was pared by 2 bases and J by 6 bases, with 2 bases of the junction left unmatched. CDR3: CASSQHRGRNEQFF. The CDR3 coding sequence is TGCGCCAGCAGCCAACACAGGGGGCGCAATGAGCAGTTCTTC.

The chain is built from TRBV6-5 and TRBJ2-7, with 7 bases aligning to TRBD1. In germline, CDR1 is MNHEY, CDR2 SVGAGI. Trimming cost V 0 bases and J 6 bases; bases outside gene matches: 2. This CDR3 spans 13 amino acids. CDR3 protein: CASSYSAGGEQYF. The DNA of the CDR3 is TGTGCCAGCAGTTACTCCGCAGGGGGCGAGCAGTACTTC.

The chain combines TRBV5-6 with TRBJ2-1; the D is unclear. With the DNA end fitting TRBJ2-7 better, the J assignment may be wrong. The CDR3 extends over 13 amino acids. Germline V gene data show CDR1 as SGHDT and CDR2 as YYEEEE. CDR3 sequence: CASSLFVTGEQYF. The CDR3 coding sequence is TGTGCCAGCAGCTTGTTTGTTACGGGCGAGCAGTACTTC.

The chain has TRBV14 and TRBJ2-7, with 14 nucleotides matching TRBD2. This CDR3 contains 16 residues. V shed 4 bases, J shed 6 bases, and the junction held 8 bases outside the gene matches. Germline-derived CDR1 and CDR2 are SGHDN and FVKESK. The CDR3 nucleotides read TGTGCCAGCAGCCCCCCGGGACTAGCGGGAGTCGGCGAGCAGTACTTC. It encodes CASSPPGLAGVGEQYF.

The chain recombines TRBV6-6 with TRBJ2-7, with D possibly being TRBD2 (5 bases). Germline V gives CDR1 MNHNY, CDR2 SVGAGI (reference sequence). CDR3 length: 15 amino acids. V was cut by 7 bases and J by 4 bases, with 20 bases left in between. CDR3 loop: CASIQEALGGYEQYF. CDR3 DNA: TGTGCCAGCATTCAGGAAGCCCTTGGAGGTTACGAGCAGTACTTC.

In its sample, this clonotype was seen a few times. The chain uses TRBV25-1 and TRBJ2-3; 8 nucleotides line up with TRBD2. The V gene's germline CDR1 is MGHDK and CDR2 SYGVNS. The CDR3 totals 19 residues. V shed 2 bases and J 0 bases; nucleotides not matched to a gene: 13. CDR3 DNA: TGTGCCAGCAGTGAACAGAGACCGGGACTAGGGCCTAGCACAGATACGCAGTATTTT. Amino acids: CASSEQRPGLGPSTDTQYF.

This clonotype was found many times. The chain joins TRBV2 to TRBJ2-3; D unresolved. Trimming removed 8 bases at V and 4 bases at J, with 10 bases between. Germline V CDR1 and CDR2: SNHLY, FYNNEI. This CDR3 has 12 amino acids. The CDR3 loop reads CASSMAADTQYF. CDR3 nucleotide sequence: TGTGCCAGCTCGATGGCCGCAGATACGCAGTATTTT.

The chain employs TRBV3-1 and TRBJ1-5; TRBD1 matches 7 bases. The germline V gene encodes CDR1 LGHDT and CDR2 YNNKEL (reference sequence). V trimming: 7 bases; J trimming: 1 base; junction bases outside the gene matches: 4. The CDR3 has 14 amino acids. This chain's CDR3 is CASNDRASNQPQHF. CDR3 nucleotides: TGTGCCAGCAACGACAGGGCGAGCAATCAGCCCCAGCATTTT.

This clonotype has just one count. J is TRBJ2-2 and V is TRBV7-9, with D possibly TRBD1 on 6 matching bases. Germline CDR1 SEHNR, CDR2 FQNEAQ (reference sequence). CDR3 length: 17 amino acids. Trimming stripped 6 bases from V and 0 bases from J, with 17 bases between. The CDR3 nucleotides read TGTGCCAGCAGTCATACCGGGACATCGGCGAACACCGGGGAGCTGTTTTTT. Residues: CASSHTGTSANTGELFF.

This chain links TRBV10-1 with TRBJ2-3, with 7 bases that match TRBD2. The germline V gene encodes CDR1 WNHNN and CDR2 SYGVQD (reference sequence). CDR3 length: 16 amino acids. V was clipped by 3 bases and J by 4 bases; unmatched bases: 10. DNA for the CDR3: TGCGCCAGCAGTGAATACACGGGGGGTCCCGCAGATACGCAGTATTTT. Amino acids: CASSEYTGGPADTQYF.

V and J are TRBV7-9 and TRBJ2-5, with 8 bases fitting TRBD2. The length of the CDR3 is 16 residues. The germline V gene has CDR1 SEHNR and CDR2 FQNEAQ (reference sequence). J lost 4 bases, V lost 1 base, and 8 bases had no gene match. The CDR3: CASSLGVAGRTETQYF. The CDR3 region has the DNA TGTGCCAGCAGCTTAGGGGTAGCGGGAAGGACAGAGACCCAGTACTTC. Full variable domain (rest looked up from reference TRBV7-9 and TRBJ2-5): DTGVSQNPRHKITKRGQNVTFRCDPISEHNRLYWYRQTLGQGPEFLTYFQNEAQLEKSRLLSDRFSAERPKGSFSTLEIQRTEQGDSAMYLCASSLGVAGRTETQYFGPGTRLLVL.

The CDR3 sequence is CSASGRGLARMFF. CDR3 nucleotides: TGCAGTGCTAGCGGCAGGGGGCTAGCCAGGATGTTCTTC. The chain combines TRBV20-1 with TRBJ2-1, with 8 bases identical to TRBD1. Germline V gene data show CDR1 as DFQATT and CDR2 as SNEGSKA (reference sequence). This CDR3 region has 13 residues. The V segment lost 3 bases and the J segment 15 bases; nucleotides outside the gene matches: 13.

This clonotype has only a few counts. The rearrangement uses TRBV10-3 and TRBJ1-6; D not resolved. With 6 bases removed from V and 7 bases from J, the gap between germline ends came to 10 bases. This CDR3 has 13 amino acids. Germline CDR1 ENHRY, CDR2 SYGVKD. This chain's CDR3 is CAIRQADNSPLHF. The CDR3 DNA follows: TGTGCCATCAGGCAGGCGGACAATTCACCCCTCCACTTT.

The chain is built from TRBV20-1 and TRBJ2-5; D might be TRBD1 (6 bases). This CDR3 comprises 13 residues. CDR1 and CDR2 (germline): DFQATT, SNEGSKA (reference sequence). V gave up 5 bases and J gave up 3 bases, with 13 bases separating them. CDR3 DNA sequence: TGCAGTGCTGCTCAGGGGCGGGAAGAGACCCAGTACTTC. It yields the protein CSAAQGREETQYF.

The chain employs TRBV5-1 and TRBJ1-2; unclear D gene. Trimming removed 1 base at V and 7 bases at J, with 5 bases between. The V gene's germline CDR1 is SGHRS and CDR2 YFSETQ. The CDR3 is 11 amino acids. In DNA form, the CDR3 reads TGCGCCAGCAGCTTGTGTTGTGGCTACACCTTC. This translates into CASSLCCGYTF. The full variable domain, with the rest looked up from reference TRBV5-1 and TRBJ1-2, is KAGVTQTPRYLIKTRGQQVTLSCSPISGHRSVSWYQQTPGQGLQFLFEYFSETQRNKGNFPGRFSGRQFSNSRSEMNVSTLELGDSALYLCASSLCCGYTFGSGTRLTVV.

In regard to this clonotype: Since a much larger clone is just one base distant, this may be a read error. The V call is TRBV12-3 or TRBV12-4, the J call TRBJ2-7; 10 positions agree with TRBD2. The CDR3 is 15 residues long. The CDR3 DNA reads TGTGCCGGCAGTCCCGGGACTAGCGCGATATACGAGCAGTACTTC. It encodes CAGSPGTSAIYEQYF.

A few counts support this clonotype. V and J are TRBV5-1 and TRBJ2-3; D tentatively fits TRBD1 or TRBD2 (6 bases each). V lost 4 bases and J 3 bases, leaving 15 bases between the germline ends. In germline, CDR1 is SGHRS, CDR2 YFSETQ. The CDR3 consists of 15 residues. Written as DNA, the CDR3 is TGCGCCAGCAGCCCGGCCAGGGGAGGAACAGATACGCAGTATTTT. As protein: CASSPARGGTDTQYF.

This clonotype was detected a few times. This chain uses TRBV10-3 with TRBJ2-1; D ambiguous. The CDR3 consists of 14 residues. Trimming removed 3 bases from V and 2 bases from J, with 8 bases in between. Germline V gives CDR1 ENHRY, CDR2 SYGVKD. The DNA for the CDR3 is TGTGCCATCAGTGATTGGGCCGCCTACAATGAGCAGTTCTTC. Translation gives CAISDWAAYNEQFF.

This sequence joins TRBV20-1 and TRBJ2-5; 13 bases are a match to TRBD2. V lost 1 base and J lost 2; bases outside the gene matches: 4. Germline CDR1 reads DFQATT; CDR2 reads SNEGSKA (reference sequence). CDR3 length: 16 amino acids. In nucleotides, the CDR3 is TGCAGTGCTAGAGTGGGACTAGCGGGGCTACAAGAGACCCAGTACTTC. Its translation: CSARVGLAGLQETQYF.

The CDR3 sequence is CASSYWGRQETQYF. In nucleotides, the CDR3 is TGTGCCAGCAGTTACTGGGGCAGACAAGAGACCCAGTACTTC. This chain links TRBV6-5 with TRBJ2-5, with TRBD1 as a possible D gene (5 bases). This CDR3 region has 14 residues. Per the germline V gene, CDR1 is MNHEY and CDR2 is SVGAGI. V lost 1 base to trimming and J lost 2 bases, with 8 bases between them.

About this clonotype itself: Sequence at one end of the junction differs from germline and may be a read error. DNA for the CDR3: TGTGCCAGCAGCATAGGGACAGGGAATATTGCAGATGCGCAGTATTTT. Translation gives CASSIGTGNIADAQYF. The chain joins TRBV7-9 to TRBJ2-3; 9 bases are shared with TRBD1. Germline CDR1 SEHNR, CDR2 FQNEAQ (reference sequence). The CDR3 has 16 amino acids.

This clonotype came up many times. The J gene is TRBJ2-1, the V gene TRBV29-1; 8 positions match TRBD1. Germline CDR1 and CDR2: SQVTM and ANQGSEA. The trim removed 7 bases at V and 9 bases at J, leaving 11 bases unmatched. This CDR3 is 13 amino acids long. This CDR3 reads CSAALRGLGEQFF. The DNA for the CDR3 is TGCAGCGCCGCCCTCAGGGGGCTGGGTGAGCAGTTCTTC.

This chain connects TRBV3-1 to TRBJ2-5; 7 bases are a match to TRBD2. This CDR3 is 11 amino acids long. V was clipped by 7 bases and J by 11 bases; unmatched bases: 7. Germline V gene data show CDR1 as LGHDT and CDR2 as YNNKEL (reference sequence). CDR3 bases: TGTGCCAGCACTAGCGGAGTTGAGCAGTACTTC. Translated, it gives CASTSGVEQYF.

The chain recombines TRBV4-1 with TRBJ2-2, with D perhaps matching TRBD2 (6 bases). Germline CDR1 is MGHRA and CDR2 is YSYEKL. This CDR3 contains 17 residues. Deletions cut 0 bases from V and 1 base from J, with 12 bases between. The CDR3 sequence is CASSQDWRGRNTGELFF. CDR3 nucleotides: TGCGCCAGCAGCCAAGATTGGCGGGGAAGGAACACCGGGGAGCTGTTTTTT.